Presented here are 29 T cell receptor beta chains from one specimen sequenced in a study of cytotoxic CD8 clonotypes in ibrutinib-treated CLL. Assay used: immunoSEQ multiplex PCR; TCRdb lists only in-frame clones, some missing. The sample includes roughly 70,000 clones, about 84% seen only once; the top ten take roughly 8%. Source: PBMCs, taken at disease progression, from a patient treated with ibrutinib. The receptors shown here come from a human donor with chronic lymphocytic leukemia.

The CDR3 sequence is CASSLSDGGSGELFF. CDR3 nucleotides: TGTGCCAGCAGCTTATCGGACGGAGGATCCGGGGAGCTGTTTTTT. The chain employs TRBV7-9 and TRBJ2-2, with D tentatively TRBD2 (5 bases). The ends were cut back, 2 bases at V and 6 bases at J, with 13 bases in the middle. This CDR3 is built from 15 residues. Germline V gene lookup returns CDR1 SEHNR and CDR2 FQNEAQ (reference sequence). The whole variable domain, remainder taken from reference TRBV7-9 and TRBJ2-2, is DTGVSQNPRHKITKRGQNVTFRCDPISEHNRLYWYRQTLGQGPEFLTYFQNEAQLEKSRLLSDRFSAERPKGSFSTLEIQRTEQGDSAMYLCASSLSDGGSGELFFGEGSRLTVL.

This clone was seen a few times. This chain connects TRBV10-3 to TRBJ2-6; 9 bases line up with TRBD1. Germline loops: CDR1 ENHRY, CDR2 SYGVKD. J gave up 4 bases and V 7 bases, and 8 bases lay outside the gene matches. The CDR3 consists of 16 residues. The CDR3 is CAITAGQGNGANVLTF. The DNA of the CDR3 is TGTGCCATCACCGCGGGACAGGGAAACGGGGCCAACGTCCTGACTTTC.

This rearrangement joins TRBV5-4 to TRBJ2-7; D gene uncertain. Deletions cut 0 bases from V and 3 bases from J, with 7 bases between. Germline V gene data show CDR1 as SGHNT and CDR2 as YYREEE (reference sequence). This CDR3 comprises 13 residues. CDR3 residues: CASSLGTVYEQYF. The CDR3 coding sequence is TGTGCCAGCAGCTTGGGCACAGTCTACGAGCAGTACTTC.

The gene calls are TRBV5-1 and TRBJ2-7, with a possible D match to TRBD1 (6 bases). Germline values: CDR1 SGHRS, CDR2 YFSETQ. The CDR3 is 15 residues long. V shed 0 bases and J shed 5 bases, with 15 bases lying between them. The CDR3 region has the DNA TGCGCCAGCAGCTTGGGTGGCAGGGGTATTGACGAGCAGTACTTC. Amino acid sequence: CASSLGGRGIDEQYF. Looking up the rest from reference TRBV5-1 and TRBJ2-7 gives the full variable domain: KAGVTQTPRYLIKTRGQQVTLSCSPISGHRSVSWYQQTPGQGLQFLFEYFSETQRNKGNFPGRFSGRQFSNSRSEMNVSTLELGDSALYLCASSLGGRGIDEQYFGPGTRLTVT.

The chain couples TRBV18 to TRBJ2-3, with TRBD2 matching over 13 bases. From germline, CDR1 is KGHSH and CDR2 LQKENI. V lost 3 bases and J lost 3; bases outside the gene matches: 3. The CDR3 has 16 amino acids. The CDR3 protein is CASSPRLAGGTDTQYF. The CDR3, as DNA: TGTGCCAGCTCACCTCGACTAGCGGGGGGAACAGATACGCAGTATTTT.

DNA of the CDR3: TGTGCCAGCAGCCCCCCCCTTTCTAGCGGGGGAACCTACGAGCAGTACTTC. This translates into CASSPPLSSGGTYEQYF. The chain is built from TRBV7-8 and TRBJ2-7; 10 bases line up with TRBD2. This CDR3 region has 17 residues. Trimming cost V 5 bases and J 2 bases; bases outside gene matches: 12. Germline values: CDR1 SGHVS, CDR2 FQNEAQ.

CDR3 nucleotide sequence: TGTGCCAGCAGTACAAACCGGGACCCTGTCCAGTTCTTC. This translates into CASSTNRDPVQFF. The chain carries TRBV6-4 and TRBJ2-1; D may match TRBD1 or TRBD2 (5 bases each). The V end lost 5 bases, the J end lost 13 bases, and 18 bases lay between the germline ends. The CDR3 has 13 amino acids. Germline CDR1 reads MRHNA; CDR2 reads SNTAGT.

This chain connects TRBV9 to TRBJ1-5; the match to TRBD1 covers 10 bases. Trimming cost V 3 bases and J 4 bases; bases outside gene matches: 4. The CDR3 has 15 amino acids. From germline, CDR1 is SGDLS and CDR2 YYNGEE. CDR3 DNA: TGTGCCAGCAGCGCCGGGACAGGGGTTAATCAGCCCCAGCATTTT. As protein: CASSAGTGVNQPQHF.

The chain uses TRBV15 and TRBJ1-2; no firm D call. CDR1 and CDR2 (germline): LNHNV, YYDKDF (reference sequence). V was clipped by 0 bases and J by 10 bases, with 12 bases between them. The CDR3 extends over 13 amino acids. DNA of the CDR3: TGTGCCACCAGCAGAGATAGGGCCAGACCCTACACCTTC. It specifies CATSRDRARPYTF.

This CDR3 is CASSTGFADTQYF. The CDR3 DNA sequence: TGTGCCAGCTCAACGGGGTTTGCAGATACGCAGTATTTT. This chain joins TRBV2 and TRBJ2-3, with a weak D call TRBD2 (5 bases). Germline V CDR1 and CDR2: SNHLY, FYNNEI. The CDR3 contains 13 residues. V was cut by 8 bases and J by 4 bases, with 13 bases left in between.

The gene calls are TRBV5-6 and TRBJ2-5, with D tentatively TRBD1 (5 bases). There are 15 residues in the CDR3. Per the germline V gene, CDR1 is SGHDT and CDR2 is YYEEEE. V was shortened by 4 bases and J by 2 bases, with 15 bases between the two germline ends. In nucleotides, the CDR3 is TGTGCCAGCAGCCAAGGGTTCCAGGGTCAAGAGACCCAGTACTTC. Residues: CASSQGFQGQETQYF. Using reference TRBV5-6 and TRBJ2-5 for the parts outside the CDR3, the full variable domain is DAGVTQSPTHLIKTRGQQVTLRCSPKSGHDTVSWYQQALGQGPQFIFQYYEEEERQRGNFPDRFSGHQFPNYSSELNVNALLLGDSALYLCASSQGFQGQETQYFGPGTRLLVL.

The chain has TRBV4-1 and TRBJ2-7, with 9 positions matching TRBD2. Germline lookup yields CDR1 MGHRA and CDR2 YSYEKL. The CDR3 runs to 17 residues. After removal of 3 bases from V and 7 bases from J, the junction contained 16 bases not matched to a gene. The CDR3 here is CASSQEGSGGPLREQYF. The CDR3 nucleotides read TGCGCCAGCAGCCAGGAGGGCAGCGGGGGGCCCCTGCGAGAGCAGTACTTC.

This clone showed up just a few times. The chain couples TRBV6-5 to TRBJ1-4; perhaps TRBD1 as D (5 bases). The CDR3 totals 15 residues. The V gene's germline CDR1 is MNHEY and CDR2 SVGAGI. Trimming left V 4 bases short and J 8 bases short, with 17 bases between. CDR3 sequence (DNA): TGTGCCAGCAGTTCGGGGGATATAGCGGGAGAAAAACTGTTTTTT. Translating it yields CASSSGDIAGEKLFF.

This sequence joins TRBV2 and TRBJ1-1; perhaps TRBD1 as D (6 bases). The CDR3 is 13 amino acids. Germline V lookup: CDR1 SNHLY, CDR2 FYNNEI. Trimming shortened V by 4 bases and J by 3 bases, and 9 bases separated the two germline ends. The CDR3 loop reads CASSGQAYTEAFF. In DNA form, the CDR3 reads TGTGCCAGCAGTGGACAGGCTTACACTGAAGCTTTCTTT.

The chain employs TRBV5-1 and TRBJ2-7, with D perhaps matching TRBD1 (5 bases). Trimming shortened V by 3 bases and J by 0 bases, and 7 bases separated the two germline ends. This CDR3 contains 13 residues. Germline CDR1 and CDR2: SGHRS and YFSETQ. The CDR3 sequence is CASSYDSSYEQYF. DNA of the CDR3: TGCGCCAGCAGCTATGACAGCTCCTACGAGCAGTACTTC.

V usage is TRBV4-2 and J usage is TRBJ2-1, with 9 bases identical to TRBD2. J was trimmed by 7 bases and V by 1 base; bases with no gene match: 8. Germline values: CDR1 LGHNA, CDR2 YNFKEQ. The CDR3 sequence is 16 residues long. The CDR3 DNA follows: TGTGCCAGCAGCCAAGTCGGGCGGGAGGGCCGGAATGAGCAGTTCTTC. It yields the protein CASSQVGREGRNEQFF.

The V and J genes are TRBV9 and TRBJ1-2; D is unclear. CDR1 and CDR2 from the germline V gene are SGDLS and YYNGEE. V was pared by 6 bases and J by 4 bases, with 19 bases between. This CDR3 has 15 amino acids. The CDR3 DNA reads TGTGCCAGCACAATAGACCCTATGAGCGGCTATGGCTACACCTTC. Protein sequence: CASTIDPMSGYGYTF.

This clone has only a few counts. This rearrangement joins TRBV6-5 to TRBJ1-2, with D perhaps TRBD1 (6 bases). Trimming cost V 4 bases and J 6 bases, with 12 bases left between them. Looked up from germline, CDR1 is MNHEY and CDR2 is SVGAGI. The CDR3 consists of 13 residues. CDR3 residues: CASSLQGIDGYTF. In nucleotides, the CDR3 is TGTGCCAGCAGTTTACAGGGTATCGATGGCTACACCTTC.

Here the CDR3 DNA reads TGTGCCAGCAGCTTGGGCGGGGGACTAGCGGGAGGAAAGACCCAGTACTTC. Translation gives CASSLGGGLAGGKTQYF. This rearrangement joins TRBV11-2 to TRBJ2-5; 15 bases match TRBD2. Trimming took 3 bases from V and 6 from J; bases not matched to a gene: 8. This CDR3 comprises 17 residues. Germline CDR1 reads SGHAT; CDR2 reads FQNNGV.

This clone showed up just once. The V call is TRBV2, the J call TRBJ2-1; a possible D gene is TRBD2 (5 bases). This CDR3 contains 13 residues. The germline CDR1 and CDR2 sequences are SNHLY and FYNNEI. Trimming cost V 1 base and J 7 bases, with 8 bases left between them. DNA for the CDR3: TGTGCCAGCAGTGAAGGATCGGGGAATGAGCAGTTCTTC. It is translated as CASSEGSGNEQFF.

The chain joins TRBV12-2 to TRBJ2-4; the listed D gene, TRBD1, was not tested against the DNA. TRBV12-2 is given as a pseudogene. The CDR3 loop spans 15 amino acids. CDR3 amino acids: CASRGGQGTKNIQYF. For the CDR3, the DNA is TGTGCAAGTCGCGGAGGACAGGGGACCAAAAACATTCAGTACTTC.

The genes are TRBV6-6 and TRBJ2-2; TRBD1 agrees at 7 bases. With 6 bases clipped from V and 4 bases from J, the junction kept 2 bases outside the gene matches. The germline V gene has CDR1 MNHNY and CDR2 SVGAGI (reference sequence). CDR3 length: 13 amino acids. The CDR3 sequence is CASRRQGTGELFF. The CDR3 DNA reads TGTGCCAGCAGGAGACAGGGCACCGGGGAGCTGTTTTTT.

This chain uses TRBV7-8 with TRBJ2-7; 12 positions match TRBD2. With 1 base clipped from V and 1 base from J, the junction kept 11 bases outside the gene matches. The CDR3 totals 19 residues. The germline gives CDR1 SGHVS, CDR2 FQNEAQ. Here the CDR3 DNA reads TGTGCCAGCAGCTTAGTAATTACCCCGACTAGCGGGGGTTCCTACGAGCAGTACTTC. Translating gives CASSLVITPTSGGSYEQYF.

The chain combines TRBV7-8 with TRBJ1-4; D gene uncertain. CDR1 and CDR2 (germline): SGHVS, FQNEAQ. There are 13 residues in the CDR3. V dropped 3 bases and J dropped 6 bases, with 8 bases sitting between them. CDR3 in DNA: TGTGCCAGCAGCTTTCTGCGGGATGAAAAACTGTTTTTT. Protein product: CASSFLRDEKLFF.

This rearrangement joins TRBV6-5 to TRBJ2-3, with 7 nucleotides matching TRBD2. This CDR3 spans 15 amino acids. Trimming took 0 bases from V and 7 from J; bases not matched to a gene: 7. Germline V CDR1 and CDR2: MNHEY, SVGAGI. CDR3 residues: CASSYSRGSGYTQYF. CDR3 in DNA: TGTGCCAGCAGTTACTCCCGCGGGAGTGGGTATACGCAGTATTTT.

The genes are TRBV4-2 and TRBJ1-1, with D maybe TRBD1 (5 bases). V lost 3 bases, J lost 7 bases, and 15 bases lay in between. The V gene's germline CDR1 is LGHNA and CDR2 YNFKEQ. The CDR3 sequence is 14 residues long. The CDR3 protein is CASSHPRGTGEAFF. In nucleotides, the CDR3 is TGTGCCAGCAGCCACCCCAGAGGGACGGGTGAAGCTTTCTTT.

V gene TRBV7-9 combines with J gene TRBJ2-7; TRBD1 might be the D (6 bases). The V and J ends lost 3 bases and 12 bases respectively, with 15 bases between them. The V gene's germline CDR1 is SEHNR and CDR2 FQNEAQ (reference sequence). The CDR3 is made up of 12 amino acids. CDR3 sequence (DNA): TGTGCCAGCAGCTTCGGACAGACCCACCGGTACTTC. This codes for CASSFGQTHRYF.

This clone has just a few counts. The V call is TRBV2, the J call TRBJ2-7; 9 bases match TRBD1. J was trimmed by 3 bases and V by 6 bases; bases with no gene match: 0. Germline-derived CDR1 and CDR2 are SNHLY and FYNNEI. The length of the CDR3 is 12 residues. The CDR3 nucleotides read TGTGCCAGCAGGACAGGGGGCTACGAGCAGTACTTC. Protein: CASRTGGYEQYF.

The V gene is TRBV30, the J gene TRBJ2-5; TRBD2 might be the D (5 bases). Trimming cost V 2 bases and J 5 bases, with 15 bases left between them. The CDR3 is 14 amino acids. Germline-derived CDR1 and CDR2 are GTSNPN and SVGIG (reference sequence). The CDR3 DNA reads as TGTGCCTGGAGTCCTGGGAGCCGGCAGGAGACCCAGTACTTC. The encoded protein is CAWSPGSRQETQYF.